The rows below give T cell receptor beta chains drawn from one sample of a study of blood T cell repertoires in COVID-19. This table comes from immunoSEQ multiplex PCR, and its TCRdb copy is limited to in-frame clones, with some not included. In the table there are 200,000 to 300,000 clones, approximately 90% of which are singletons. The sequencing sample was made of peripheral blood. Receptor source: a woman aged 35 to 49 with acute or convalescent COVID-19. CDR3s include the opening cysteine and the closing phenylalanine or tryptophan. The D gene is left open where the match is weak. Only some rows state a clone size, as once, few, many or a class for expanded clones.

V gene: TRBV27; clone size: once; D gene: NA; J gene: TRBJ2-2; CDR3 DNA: TGTGCCAGCAGAAGCGGCACCGGGGAGCTGTTTTTT; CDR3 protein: CASRSGTGELFF
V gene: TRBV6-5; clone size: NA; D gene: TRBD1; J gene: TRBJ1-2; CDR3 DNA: TGTGCCAGCAGCTGGACAGGGAACGGCTACACCTTC; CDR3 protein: CASSWTGNGYTF
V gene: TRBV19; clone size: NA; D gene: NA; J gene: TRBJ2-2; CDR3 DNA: TGTGCCAGTAGTACCCTCTACAGGGCCGGGGAGCTGTTTTTT; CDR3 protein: CASSTLYRAGELFF
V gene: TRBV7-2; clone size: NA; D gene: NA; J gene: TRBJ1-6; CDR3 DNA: TGTGCCAGCAGCTCCTGGACAGCGGATAATTCACCCCTCCACTTT; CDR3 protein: CASSSWTADNSPLHF
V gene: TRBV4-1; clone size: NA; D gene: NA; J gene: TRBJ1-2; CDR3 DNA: TGCGCCAGCAGCCAGTCCCCCGACAGGATATATGGCTACACCTTC; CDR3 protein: CASSQSPDRIYGYTF
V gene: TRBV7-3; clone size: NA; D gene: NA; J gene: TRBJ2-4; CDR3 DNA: TGTGCCAGCAGCCCTTCAACGGGCATTCAGTACTTC; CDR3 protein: CASSPSTGIQYF
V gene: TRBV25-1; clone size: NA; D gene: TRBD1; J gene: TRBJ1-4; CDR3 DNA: TGTGCCAGCAGTACCCTGAGCAGGGGGCCGGAAAAACTGTTTTTT; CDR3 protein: CASSTLSRGPEKLFF
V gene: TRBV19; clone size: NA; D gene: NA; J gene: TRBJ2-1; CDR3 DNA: TGTGCCAGTAGTATCCAGGGAGGCAATGAGCAGTTCTTC; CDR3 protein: CASSIQGGNEQFF
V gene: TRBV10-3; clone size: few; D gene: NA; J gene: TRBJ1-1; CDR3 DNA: TGTGCCATCAGCCAAGAACAGGGACCGGACACTGAAGCTTTCTTT; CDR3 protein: CAISQEQGPDTEAFF
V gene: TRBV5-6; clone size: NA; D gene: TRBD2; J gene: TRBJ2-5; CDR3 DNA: TGTGCCAGCAGCTCCACTAGCGGGGGGGCCTTAACCCAGTACTTC; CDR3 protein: CASSSTSGGALTQYF
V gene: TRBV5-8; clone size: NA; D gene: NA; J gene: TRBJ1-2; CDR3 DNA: TGTGCCAGCAGCTTGGATCAGGTTAGCTATGGCTACACCTTC; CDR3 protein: CASSLDQVSYGYTF
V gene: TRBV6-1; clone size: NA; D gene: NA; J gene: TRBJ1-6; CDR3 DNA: TGTGCCAGCAGTGAAGAACCAGGGGATAATTCACCCCTCCACTTT; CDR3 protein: CASSEEPGDNSPLHF
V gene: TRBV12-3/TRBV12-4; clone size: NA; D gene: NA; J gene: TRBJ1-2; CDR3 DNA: TGTGCCAGCAGTTTGGGCCAGAACTATGGCTACACCTTC; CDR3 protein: CASSLGQNYGYTF
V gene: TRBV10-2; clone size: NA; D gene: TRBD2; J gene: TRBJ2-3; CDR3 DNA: TGCGCCAGCAGCCGACTAGCCGATACGCAGTATTTT; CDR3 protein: CASSRLADTQYF
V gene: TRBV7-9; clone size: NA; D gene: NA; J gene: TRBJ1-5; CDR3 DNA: TGTGTCAGCAGCTACGGCAGGGCGGGGGATCAGCCCCAGCATTTT; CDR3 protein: CVSSYGRAGDQPQHF
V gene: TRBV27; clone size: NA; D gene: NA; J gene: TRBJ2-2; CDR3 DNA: TGTGCCAGCAACCGACTAGGCTTTGGGACCGGGGAGCTGTTTTTT; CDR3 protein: CASNRLGFGTGELFF
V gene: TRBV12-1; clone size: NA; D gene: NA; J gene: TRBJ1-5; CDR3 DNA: TGTGCCAGCAGCCTAAAACCCGGAAGAGGGCAGCCCCAGCATTTT; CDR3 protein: CASSLKPGRGQPQHF
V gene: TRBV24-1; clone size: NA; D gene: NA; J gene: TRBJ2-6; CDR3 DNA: TGTGCCACCAGTGGGGGCAGGGCGGCTGGGGCCAACGTCCTGACTTTC; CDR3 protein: CATSGGRAAGANVLTF
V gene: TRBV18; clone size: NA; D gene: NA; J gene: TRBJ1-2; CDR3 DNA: TGTGCCAGCTCACCATCTAGTACGGAAGGCTATGGCTACACCTTC; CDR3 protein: CASSPSSTEGYGYTF
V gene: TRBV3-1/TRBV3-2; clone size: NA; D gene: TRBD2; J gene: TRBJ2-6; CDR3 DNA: TGTGCCAGCAGCCAGAGAAGCCTAGCGGGAGGGGGACAACCTTCCTCTGGGGCCAACGTCCTGACTTTC; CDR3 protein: CASSQRSLAGGGQPSSGANVLTF
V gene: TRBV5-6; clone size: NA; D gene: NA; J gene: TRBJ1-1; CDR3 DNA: TGTGCCAGCAGCTGGGGGGGTGGAACTGAAGCTTTCTTT; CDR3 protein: CASSWGGGTEAFF
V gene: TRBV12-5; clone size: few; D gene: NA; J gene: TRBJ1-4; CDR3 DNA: TGTGCTAGTGGGGGGGGAGGTGAAAAACTGTTTTTT; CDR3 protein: CASGGGGEKLFF
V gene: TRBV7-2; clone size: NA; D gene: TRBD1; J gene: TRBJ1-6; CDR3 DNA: TGTGCCAGCAGCCAGGACAGGGGAAACAATTCACCCCTCCACTTT; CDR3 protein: CASSQDRGNNSPLHF
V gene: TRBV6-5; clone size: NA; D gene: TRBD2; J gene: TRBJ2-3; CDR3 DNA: TGTGCCAGCAGTCCCGTTAGCGGGGGGCCAGATACGCAGTATTTT; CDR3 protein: CASSPVSGGPDTQYF
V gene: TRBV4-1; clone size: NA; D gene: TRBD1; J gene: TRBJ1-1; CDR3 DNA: TGCGCCAGCAGCCCTGGACAGGGAGTTGACAACACTGAAGCTTTCTTT; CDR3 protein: CASSPGQGVDNTEAFF
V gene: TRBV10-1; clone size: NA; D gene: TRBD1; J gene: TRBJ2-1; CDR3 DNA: TGCGCCGGCCCGACAGGGTACAATGAGCAGTTCTTC; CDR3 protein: CAGPTGYNEQFF
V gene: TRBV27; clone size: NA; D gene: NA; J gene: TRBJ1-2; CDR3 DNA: TGTGCCAGCAGTTTAGACAGGACAGCTAACTATGGCTACACCTTC; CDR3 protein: CASSLDRTANYGYTF
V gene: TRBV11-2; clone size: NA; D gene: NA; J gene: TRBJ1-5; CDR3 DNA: TGTGCCAGCAGTTACAGGGTTCATCAGCCCCAGCATTTT; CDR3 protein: CASSYRVHQPQHF
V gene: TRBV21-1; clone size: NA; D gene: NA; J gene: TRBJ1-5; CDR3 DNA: TGTGCCAGCAGCAAAGCGCTAGGCAGGGATAGCAATCAGCCCCAGCATTTT; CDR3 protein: CASSKALGRDSNQPQHF
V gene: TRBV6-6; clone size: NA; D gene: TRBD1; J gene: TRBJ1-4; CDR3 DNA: TGTGCCAGCAGAGCCCCAGGGGGCGCCAATGAAAAACTGTTTTTT; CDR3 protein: CASRAPGGANEKLFF
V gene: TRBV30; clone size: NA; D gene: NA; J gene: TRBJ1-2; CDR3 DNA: TGTGCCTTGGTTGGGAGGGGTTTGAACTATGGCTACACCTTC; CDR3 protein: CALVGRGLNYGYTF
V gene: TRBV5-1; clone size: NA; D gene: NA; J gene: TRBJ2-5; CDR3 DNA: TGCGCCAGCAGCACGGGTAGGGGTCAAGAGACCCAGTACTTC; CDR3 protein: CASSTGRGQETQYF
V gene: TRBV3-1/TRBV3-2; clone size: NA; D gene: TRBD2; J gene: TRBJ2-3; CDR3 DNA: TGTGCCAGCAGCCCTGTGGCGGGGGCAGATACGCAGTATTTT; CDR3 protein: CASSPVAGADTQYF
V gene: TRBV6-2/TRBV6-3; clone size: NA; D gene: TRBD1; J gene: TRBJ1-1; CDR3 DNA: TGTGCCAGCAGCTCGATGACAGGGGGAATTGAAGCTTTCTTT; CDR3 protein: CASSSMTGGIEAFF
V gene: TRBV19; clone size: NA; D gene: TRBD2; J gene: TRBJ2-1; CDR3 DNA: TGTGCCAGTAGTATCTCTTCCGGGGGGAATTCCTACAATGAGCAGTTCTTC; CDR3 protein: CASSISSGGNSYNEQFF
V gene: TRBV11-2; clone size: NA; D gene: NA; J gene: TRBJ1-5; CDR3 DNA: TGTGCCAGCAGCTTACGGCCAGACTCTAGCAATCAGCCCCAGCATTTT; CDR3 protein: CASSLRPDSSNQPQHF